The subject of this entry is one T cell receptor beta chain. The sample is drawn from a study of somatic mutations in cytotoxic T cells in rheumatoid arthritis. Only in-frame clones appear in the TCRdb table, and some are missing; sequencing was by immunoSEQ multiplex PCR. The table includes 9,000 to 13,000 clones, around 80% detected once. Positive magnetic bead selection separated CD4+ and CD8+ cells, and flow cytometry confirmed purity. The germline gives CDR1 SEHNR, CDR2 FQNEAQ (reference sequence). The V gene end was trimmed by 1 base and the J gene end by 3 bases; junction bases not matched to a gene: 3. The CDR3 consists of 15 residues.

This TCR came from an adult with rheumatoid arthritis. Sequencing was done on a sample of CD8+ T cells sorted from blood. The J gene is TRBJ1-1, the V gene TRBV7-9; 9 bases match TRBD1. The CDR3 DNA reads TGTGCCAGCAGCTTAGAGACAGGGGGATACACTGAAGCTTTCTTT. Its translation is CASSLETGGYTEAFF.